This T cell receptor beta chain was captured in a study of blood T cell repertoires in COVID-19. Study in general: PBMCs, B-cell-depleted T cells, or T cells provided the cDNA or gDNA that made up the material.

The table came from immunoSEQ multiplex PCR; TCRdb's copy has only in-frame clones and leaves some out. There are 60,000 to 70,000 clones in the sample; around 85% occur only once, and more than 15% lies in the top ten. With 3 bases clipped from V and 3 bases from J, the junction kept 4 bases outside the gene matches. CDR1 SGHTA and CDR2 FQGNSA come from the germline V gene. The CDR3 runs 14 residues. The rearrangement links TRBV7-2 to TRBJ2-7; TRBD1 aligns across 8 bases. The sequencing input was peripheral blood. This receptor was obtained from a man aged 35-49 years with COVID-19, enrolled during active disease. CDR3 nucleotides: TGTGCCAGCAGCTTCCCGGGACAGGTCTACGAGCAGTACTTC. It yields the protein CASSFPGQVYEQYF.